The 30 T cell receptor beta chains in this list originate from one sample, sequenced in a study of blood T cell repertoires in COVID-19. Data came from immunoSEQ multiplex PCR; TCRdb stores just in-frame clones and leaves some out. The sample lists 150,000 to 160,000 clones, around 90% occurring once. Sequenced: peripheral blood. Receptors originate from a man between 50 and 59 years old with acute or convalescent COVID-19.

The V gene is TRBV7-2, the J gene TRBJ1-1, with D uncertain. Germline CDR1 SGHTA, CDR2 FQGNSA. V was cut by 0 bases and J by 12 bases, with 14 bases left in between. This CDR3 has 13 amino acids. As DNA, the CDR3 is TGTGCCAGCAGCTTAGCGGGTTTAGGGAGCACTTTCTTT. Translated, it gives CASSLAGLGSTFF.

This sequence joins TRBV7-9 and TRBJ1-3; 8 bases map to TRBD1. The ends lost 6 bases at V and 2 bases at J; junction bases unmatched: 6. Germline values: CDR1 SEHNR, CDR2 FQNEAQ (reference sequence). This CDR3 contains 15 residues. The CDR3 loop reads CASSPPGGPGNTIYF. CDR3 bases: TGTGCCAGCAGTCCACCAGGGGGCCCTGGAAACACCATATATTTT.

The chain combines TRBV7-9 with TRBJ2-1; D ambiguous. Germline lookup yields CDR1 SEHNR and CDR2 FQNEAQ (reference sequence). The CDR3 is 15 residues long. The germline V and J ends were trimmed by 5 bases and 0 bases, with 11 bases remaining between them. CDR3: CASSPLESSYNEQFF. The CDR3 region has the DNA TGTGCCAGCAGCCCGCTGGAGAGCTCCTACAATGAGCAGTTCTTC. The whole variable domain, filled in from reference TRBV7-9 and TRBJ2-1, reads DTGVSQNPRHKITKRGQNVTFRCDPISEHNRLYWYRQTLGQGPEFLTYFQNEAQLEKSRLLSDRFSAERPKGSFSTLEIQRTEQGDSAMYLCASSPLESSYNEQFFGPGTRLTVL.

The chain links TRBV9 to TRBJ1-3; no clear D. CDR3 length: 15 amino acids. V shed 3 bases and J shed 0 bases, with 10 bases lying between them. Germline lookup yields CDR1 SGDLS and CDR2 YYNGEE. The CDR3 region has the DNA TGTGCCAGCAGCGAGAGTCGAACCTCTGGAAACACCATATATTTT. It encodes CASSESRTSGNTIYF.

The chain employs TRBV18 and TRBJ1-5, with D perhaps matching TRBD1 (5 bases). V lost 5 bases to trimming and J lost 2 bases, with 16 bases between them. Per the germline V gene, CDR1 is KGHSH and CDR2 is LQKENI. The CDR3 has 16 residues. CDR3 DNA sequence: TGTGCCAGCTCAGCTCGGCAGGGAATGGGCAATCAGCCCCAGCATTTT. The encoded protein is CASSARQGMGNQPQHF.

The chain uses TRBV27 and TRBJ2-7; weak D call: TRBD2 (7 bases). Between the trimmed V and J ends, which lost 8 bases and 0 bases, there was a span of 23 bases. CDR3 length equals 17 residues. Germline CDR1 and CDR2: MNHEY and SMNVEV (reference sequence). The CDR3 nucleotides are TGTGCCAGCCCCTCATTTCGCGAGGGGGGGGTCTCCTACGAGCAGTACTTC. Translated: CASPSFREGGVSYEQYF.

V usage is TRBV19 and J usage is TRBJ2-3, with 13 bases aligning to TRBD2. Germline V gene data show CDR1 as LNHDA and CDR2 as SQIVND (reference sequence). J gave up 6 bases and V 8 bases, and 5 bases lay outside the gene matches. There are 14 residues in the CDR3. In nucleotides, the CDR3 is TGTGCCAGTGGACTAGCGGGAGTTGCTGATACGCAGTATTTT. This translates into CASGLAGVADTQYF.

The chain links TRBV6-6 to TRBJ1-2; D perhaps matches TRBD1 (5 bases). The ends were cut back, 5 bases at V and 8 bases at J, with 24 bases in the middle. Per germline, CDR1 MNHNY and CDR2 SVGAGI (reference sequence). The CDR3 totals 16 residues. CDR3: CASSPSVSGGASGYTF. In DNA form, the CDR3 reads TGTGCCAGCAGTCCCTCTGTGTCGGGGGGAGCGAGCGGCTACACCTTC.

This clone came up a few times. V usage is TRBV7-6 and J usage is TRBJ1-2; TRBD1 aligns across 7 bases. V lost 1 base to trimming and J lost 8 bases; unmatched junction nucleotides: 1. Per the germline V gene, CDR1 is SGHVS and CDR2 is FNYEAQ. The CDR3 is 12 amino acids. This chain's CDR3 is CASSLGGGGYTF. CDR3 DNA sequence: TGTGCCAGCAGCTTAGGAGGGGGCGGCTACACCTTC.

The chain combines TRBV7-8 with TRBJ1-5; D is undetermined. Trimming left V 10 bases short and J 0 bases short, with 4 bases between. This CDR3 spans 11 amino acids. Germline V gives CDR1 SGHVS, CDR2 FQNEAQ. As DNA, the CDR3 is TGTGCCACCGGTAGCAATCAGCCCCAGCATTTT. Translation: CATGSNQPQHF.

The chain joins TRBV20-1 to TRBJ2-7; 8 bases map to TRBD1. V was clipped by 3 bases and J by 0 bases; unmatched bases: 4. Germline CDR1 and CDR2: DFQATT and SNEGSKA (reference sequence). The CDR3 totals 14 residues. The CDR3 coding sequence is TGCAGTGCTAGTTCAGGGGGCGTCTCCTACGAGCAGTACGTC. Amino acid sequence: CSASSGGVSYEQYV.

This clone was picked up a small number of times. V usage is TRBV2 and J usage is TRBJ1-2; D not certain. Germline loops: CDR1 SNHLY, CDR2 FYNNEI. The V gene lost 4 bases and the J gene lost 7 bases, with 10 bases spanning the gap. This CDR3 has 12 amino acids. In DNA, the CDR3 is TGTGCCAGCAGTGTGGTGTTGGCTGGCTACACCTTC. Translating it yields CASSVVLAGYTF.

The genes are TRBV7-3 and TRBJ2-3; the match to TRBD2 covers 9 bases. The CDR3 has 15 residues. V shed 4 bases, J shed 4 bases, and the junction held 6 bases outside the gene matches. Germline CDR1 is SGHTA and CDR2 is FQGTGA. The CDR3 here is CASSSAGGRADTQYF. DNA of the CDR3: TGTGCCAGCAGCTCCGCGGGGGGGCGGGCAGATACGCAGTATTTT. Filled out from reference TRBV7-3 and TRBJ2-3, the complete variable domain reads GAGVSQTPSNKVTEKGKYVELRCDPISGHTALYWYRQSLGQGPEFLIYFQGTGAADDSGLPNDRFFAVRPEGSVSTLKIQRTERGDSAVYLCASSSAGGRADTQYFGPGTRLTVL.

The chain carries TRBV7-2 and TRBJ2-2, with 7 bases that match TRBD1. Per germline, CDR1 SGHTA and CDR2 FQGNSA. V lost 4 bases to trimming and J lost 0 bases; unmatched junction nucleotides: 5. The CDR3 covers 16 residues. The CDR3 DNA reads TGTGCCAGCAGCTCCCTAGGGACAGCGAACACCGGGGAGCTGTTTTTT. As protein: CASSSLGTANTGELFF.

The chain recombines TRBV5-6 with TRBJ2-3; 11 nucleotides line up with TRBD2. J lost 3 bases, V lost 4 bases, and 7 bases had no gene match. Germline V gene lookup returns CDR1 SGHDT and CDR2 YYEEEE. The CDR3 sequence is 16 residues long. The CDR3 bases are TGTGCCAGCAGCCGCCCGACTAGCGGGGTTACAGATACGCAGTATTTT. Its protein is CASSRPTSGVTDTQYF.

The chain has TRBV6-6 and TRBJ2-7; 12 nucleotides align to TRBD1. The V gene end was trimmed by 4 bases and the J gene end by 5 bases; junction bases not matched to a gene: 6. Germline-derived CDR1 and CDR2 are MNHNY and SVGAGI (reference sequence). This CDR3 contains 15 residues. This CDR3 is CASSSRDRGLDEQYF. CDR3 in DNA: TGTGCCAGCAGTTCCCGGGACAGGGGGCTCGACGAGCAGTACTTC.

The V call is TRBV27, the J call TRBJ2-7; D perhaps matches TRBD2 (5 bases). The V gene's germline CDR1 is MNHEY and CDR2 SMNVEV (reference sequence). The CDR3 length is 13 residues. Trimming cost V 5 bases and J 2 bases, with 10 bases left between them. The CDR3 nucleotides read TGTGCCAGCAGTCGCGGACTTACCTACGAGCAGTACTTC. Protein sequence: CASSRGLTYEQYF.

This chain joins TRBV27 and TRBJ2-7; 13 bases line up with TRBD2. V was pared by 5 bases and J by 4 bases, with 8 bases of the junction left unmatched. Per germline, CDR1 MNHEY and CDR2 SMNVEV (reference sequence). The CDR3 consists of 16 residues. The CDR3, as DNA: TGTGCCAGCAGTCCCGGGACTAGCGGGGCCTTTTACGAGCAGTACGTC. Translating gives CASSPGTSGAFYEQYV.

This rearrangement joins TRBV9 to TRBJ2-1; 9 bases align to TRBD2. From germline, CDR1 is SGDLS and CDR2 YYNGEE. Trimming at V came to 4 bases and at J to 3 bases, leaving 5 bases not matched to a gene. The CDR3 is 15 residues long. CDR3 DNA: TGTGCCAGCAGCATTAGCGGGGGCCTCTACAATGAGCAGTTCTTC. It yields the protein CASSISGGLYNEQFF.

This chain connects TRBV10-3 to TRBJ2-7, with 8 bases lining up with TRBD2. Germline V gene sequence: CDR1 ENHRY, CDR2 SYGVKD. The CDR3 covers 14 residues. V was clipped by 6 bases and J by 6 bases; unmatched bases: 10. The CDR3 region has the DNA TGTGCCATCAGCGTACTAGCGGACGATTCCGAGCAGTACTTC. Its protein product is CAISVLADDSEQYF.

The chain's CDR3 is CSAYRGNTIYF. Here the CDR3 DNA reads TGCAGTGCCTATCGGGGTAACACCATATATTTT. The gene calls are TRBV20-1 and TRBJ1-3; D gene uncertain. Germline-derived CDR1 and CDR2 are DFQATT and SNEGSKA (reference sequence). The CDR3 has 11 residues. V was shortened by 6 bases and J by 7 bases, with 10 bases between the two germline ends.

The rearrangement uses TRBV6-2 or TRBV6-3 and TRBJ2-2, with 8 bases identical to TRBD1. The germline V gene encodes CDR1 MNHEY and CDR2 SVGEGT. The CDR3 is 15 residues long. V lost 5 bases and J lost 3; bases outside the gene matches: 5. The CDR3, as DNA: TGTGCCAGCAGTCCCCAGGGGGCTTACACCGGGGAGCTGTTTTTT. Its protein product is CASSPQGAYTGELFF.

V usage is TRBV19 and J usage is TRBJ1-3; 10 bases map to TRBD1. CDR3 length: 16 residues. The germline CDR1 and CDR2 sequences are LNHDA and SQIVND (reference sequence). J gave up 3 bases and V 8 bases, and 10 bases lay outside the gene matches. CDR3 protein: CASPGQGNAGGNTIYF. The CDR3 DNA reads TGTGCCAGTCCGGGACAGGGGAACGCAGGTGGAAACACCATATATTTT.

The chain is built from TRBV4-2 and TRBJ2-2, with D perhaps matching TRBD1 (6 bases). V was clipped by 2 bases and J by 0 bases, with 13 bases between them. The CDR3 is 17 residues long. The V gene's germline CDR1 is LGHNA and CDR2 YNFKEQ. CDR3 sequence: CASSQQGGPSNTGELFF. The DNA for the CDR3 is TGTGCCAGCAGCCAACAAGGGGGACCATCGAACACCGGGGAGCTGTTTTTT.

The CDR3 nucleotides read TGCAGTCCTCAGGGGGCAGGCGAGCAGTACTTC. Protein: CSPQGAGEQYF. J is TRBJ2-7 and V is TRBV20-1, with TRBD1 identical over 8 bases. CDR1 and CDR2 from the germline V gene are DFQATT and SNEGSKA (reference sequence). J was trimmed by 6 bases and V by 8 bases; bases with no gene match: 6. This CDR3 contains 11 residues.

This chain links TRBV12-2 with TRBJ1-4; the table's D call, TRBD1, has no DNA check behind it. TRBV12-2 represents a pseudogene. The CDR3 covers 17 residues. CDR3 residues: CASRLVVNQGRREKLFF. DNA of the CDR3: TGTGCAAGTCGCTTAGTGGTGAACCAGGGAAGACGAGAAAAACTGTTTTTT.

This chain links TRBV10-3 with TRBJ2-1, with D maybe TRBD1 (5 bases). Looked up from germline, CDR1 is ENHRY and CDR2 is SYGVKD. This CDR3 is built from 13 residues. V lost 5 bases, J lost 2 bases, and 7 bases lay in between. The CDR3 bases are TGTGCCATCAGTATGACAGCCTACAATGAGCAGTTCTTC. Translation: CAISMTAYNEQFF.

The rearrangement joins TRBV7-7 to TRBJ2-5, with TRBD1 matching over 8 bases. The CDR3 loop spans 15 amino acids. Trimming removed 6 bases from V and 7 bases from J; junction bases left unmatched: 13. Germline values: CDR1 SSHAT, CDR2 FNYEAQ (reference sequence). CDR3 in DNA: TGTGCCAGCAGACCTGAGGGTGGACAGGGTGTGACCCAGTACTTC. It codes for CASRPEGGQGVTQYF.

This sequence joins TRBV14 and TRBJ1-5, with D possibly matching TRBD1 (6 bases). This CDR3 contains 18 residues. Trimming stripped 3 bases from V and 3 bases from J, with 21 bases between. The V gene's germline CDR1 is SGHDN and CDR2 FVKESK. CDR3 coding DNA: TGTGCCAGCAGCCATTTCGGGGAAGGGGACAAATACAATCAGCCCCAGCATTTT. Translation gives CASSHFGEGDKYNQPQHF.

V usage is TRBV5-6 and J usage is TRBJ1-2; 9 bases align to TRBD1. With 0 bases clipped from V and 7 bases from J, the junction kept 1 base outside the gene matches. Per the germline V gene, CDR1 is SGHDT and CDR2 is YYEEEE. The CDR3 is made up of 13 amino acids. As DNA, the CDR3 is TGTGCCAGCAGCTTGGGGGACAGGGCTGGCTACACCTTC. Amino acid sequence: CASSLGDRAGYTF.